The 7 T cell receptor beta chains below all came from one sample that was sequenced in a study of identical twins. TCRdb reanalysed the 5' RACE reads using MiXCR and keeps one entry per CDR3 protein. There are 400,000 to 500,000 distinct CDR3 sequences in the sample; around an eighth occur only once, and approximately 0.98% lies in the top ten. These sequences were also reported in another study, on yellow fever vaccine responses in identical twins.

The source material was CD4+ T cells sorted from blood. These TCRs come from a woman between 18 and 30 years old in good health.

This clonotype was counted only a few times. This rearrangement joins TRBV27 to TRBJ2-4, with D perhaps given as TRBD1 or TRBD2 (5 bases each). CDR1 and CDR2 (germline): MNHEY, SMNVEV (reference sequence). Between the trimmed V and J ends, which lost 2 bases and 2 bases, there was a span of 13 bases. The CDR3 is made up of 16 amino acids. In nucleotides, the CDR3 is TGTGCCAGCAGTTTACGGCGGGCAGGGTCCAAAAACATTCAGTACTTC. Its translation: CASSLRRAGSKNIQYF.

This clonotype was observed a handful of times. The gene calls are TRBV6-2 or TRBV6-3 and TRBJ2-7; D call uncertain. The CDR3 runs 12 residues. Germline-derived CDR1 and CDR2 are MNHEY and SVGEGT. V shed 10 bases and J shed 0 bases, with 10 bases lying between them. CDR3 protein: CATIGPSYEQYF. The CDR3 bases are TGTGCCACCATCGGACCCTCCTACGAGCAGTACTTC.

This clonotype has ten or more counts. The chain combines TRBV29-1 with TRBJ1-1, with D possibly matching TRBD1 (6 bases). This CDR3 spans 15 amino acids. In germline, CDR1 is SQVTM, CDR2 ANQGSEA. Trimming pared 4 bases from V and 5 bases from J, leaving 20 bases between. CDR3 sequence: CSVVKFTGRGTEAFF. The CDR3 DNA is TGCAGCGTTGTAAAATTTACAGGGAGGGGGACTGAAGCTTTCTTT.

The sample holds many counts of this clonotype. The DNA for the CDR3 is TGTGCCAGCAGTCCTAGACAGAGCACAGATACGCAGTATTTT. It is translated as CASSPRQSTDTQYF. This rearrangement joins TRBV12-3 or TRBV12-4 to TRBJ2-3; maybe TRBD1 (5 bases). CDR3 length: 14 residues. With 5 bases removed from V and 0 bases from J, the gap between germline ends came to 9 bases.

This clonotype was observed a handful of times. V usage is TRBV7-2 and J usage is TRBJ2-5; TRBD2 matches at 10 bases. Germline V gene lookup returns CDR1 SGHTA and CDR2 FQGNSA. The CDR3 runs to 16 residues. The V and J ends lost 3 bases and 7 bases, in that order; junction bases with no gene match: 11. This CDR3 is CASSFPSGSVGGTQYF. The DNA for the CDR3 is TGTGCCAGCAGCTTCCCTAGCGGGAGCGTAGGCGGGACCCAGTACTTC.

V usage is TRBV11-2 and J usage is TRBJ2-3, with D possibly being TRBD1 or TRBD2 (6 bases each). V dropped 5 bases and J dropped 5 bases, with 20 bases sitting between them. This CDR3 is 16 amino acids long. Germline V gives CDR1 SGHAT, CDR2 FQNNGV. This CDR3 reads CASSPVGGAVLDTQYF. For the CDR3, the DNA is TGTGCCAGCAGCCCCGTGGGGGGCGCGGTTCTAGATACGCAGTATTTT.

This clonotype occurred many times. DNA of the CDR3: TGTGCCAGCAGTGATCATCCGGGACACTATAGCAATCAGCCCCAGCATTTT. Translation gives CASSDHPGHYSNQPQHF. The gene calls are TRBV28 and TRBJ1-5; D might be TRBD1 (6 bases). The germline gives CDR1 MDHEN, CDR2 SYDVKM. The length of the CDR3 is 17 residues. V was trimmed by 5 bases and J by 0 bases, leaving 17 bases between them. The variable domain in full, with the rest retrieved from reference TRBV28 and TRBJ1-5, is DVKVTQSSRYLVKRTGEKVFLECVQDMDHENMFWYRQDPGLGLRLIYFSYDVKMKEKGDIPEGYSVSREKKERFSLILESASTNQTSMYLCASSDHPGHYSNQPQHFGDGTRLSIL.